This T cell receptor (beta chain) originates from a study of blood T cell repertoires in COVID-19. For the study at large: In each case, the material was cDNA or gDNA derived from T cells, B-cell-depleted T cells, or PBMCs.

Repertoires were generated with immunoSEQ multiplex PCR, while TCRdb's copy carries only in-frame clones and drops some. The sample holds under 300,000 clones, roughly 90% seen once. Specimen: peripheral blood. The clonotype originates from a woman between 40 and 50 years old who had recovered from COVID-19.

The CDR3 DNA reads as TGTGCCAGCAGTTCCGGGACAGAGAATTCACCCCTCCACTTT. Its protein is CASSSGTENSPLHF. The genes are TRBV27 and TRBJ1-6; the match to TRBD1 covers 7 bases. The CDR3 contains 14 residues. The V segment lost 4 bases and the J segment 7 bases; nucleotides outside the gene matches: 4. Germline CDR1 is MNHEY and CDR2 is SMNVEV (reference sequence).